This T cell receptor beta chain was recovered during a study of blood T cell repertoires in COVID-19. Measured with immunoSEQ multiplex PCR; TCRdb has only the in-frame clones, and not every one. The table lists approximately 96,000 clones, approximately 90% of them singletons. This TCR was sampled from a human donor with COVID-19, enrolled during active disease. The donor label of this sample is uncertain. Sequencing was done on a sample of peripheral blood.

CDR3 in DNA: TGTGCCAGCAGCTTAGGCAGGTCCTCTGGGGAGCAGTACTTC. This sequence encodes CASSLGRSSGEQYF. The chain is built from TRBV11-1 and TRBJ2-7; D remains unclear. V was clipped by 1 base and J by 7 bases, with 14 bases between them. The CDR3 runs to 14 residues. Germline V gives CDR1 SGHAT, CDR2 FQDESV (reference sequence).